Listed here is a single TCR beta chain. These data come from a study of technical replicates of blood from several donors. The CDR3 contains 13 residues. In germline, CDR1 is MNHEY, CDR2 SVGAGI. The V gene lost 6 bases and the J gene lost 9 bases, with 15 bases spanning the gap. The assay was immunoSEQ multiplex PCR, and TCRdb's table has in-frame clones only and misses some. The top ten hold roughly 0.35% of the sample, which has some 77,000 clones, 95% to 98% seen once. The chain has TRBV6-5 and TRBJ2-1; D might be TRBD2 (6 bases). This sequence was found in a human donor in good health. Material for sequencing was T cells isolated from PBMCs. The CDR3 reads CASSIYSGSEQFF. For the CDR3, the DNA is TGTGCCAGCAGCATTTATAGCGGCAGTGAGCAGTTCTTC.